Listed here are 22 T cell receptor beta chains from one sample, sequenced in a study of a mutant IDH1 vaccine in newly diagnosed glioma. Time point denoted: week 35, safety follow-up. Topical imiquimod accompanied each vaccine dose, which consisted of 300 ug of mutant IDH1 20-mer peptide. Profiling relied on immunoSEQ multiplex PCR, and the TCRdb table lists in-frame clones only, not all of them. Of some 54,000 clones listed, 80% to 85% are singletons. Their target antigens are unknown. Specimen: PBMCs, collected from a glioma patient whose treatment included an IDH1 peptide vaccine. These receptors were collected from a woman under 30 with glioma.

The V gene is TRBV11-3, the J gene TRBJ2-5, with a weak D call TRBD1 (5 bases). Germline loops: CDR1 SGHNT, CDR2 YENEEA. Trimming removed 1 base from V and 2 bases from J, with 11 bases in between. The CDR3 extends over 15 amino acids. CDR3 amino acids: CASSLGQGLQETQYF. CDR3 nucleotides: TGTGCCAGCAGCTTAGGGCAGGGCTTGCAAGAGACCCAGTACTTC.

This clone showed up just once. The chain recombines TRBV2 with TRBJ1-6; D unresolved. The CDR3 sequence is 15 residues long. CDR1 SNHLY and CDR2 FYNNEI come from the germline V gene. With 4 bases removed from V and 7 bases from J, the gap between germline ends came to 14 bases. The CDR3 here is CASSGRQARNSPLHF. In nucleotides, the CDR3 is TGTGCCAGCAGTGGCCGGCAGGCGAGGAATTCACCCCTCCACTTT.

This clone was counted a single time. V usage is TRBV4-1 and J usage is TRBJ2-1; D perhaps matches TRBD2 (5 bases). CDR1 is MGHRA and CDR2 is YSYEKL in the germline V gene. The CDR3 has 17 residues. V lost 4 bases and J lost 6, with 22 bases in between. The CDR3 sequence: CASSPPGRGWQGNEQFF. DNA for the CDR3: TGCGCCAGCAGCCCCCCAGGTCGAGGGTGGCAAGGCAATGAGCAGTTCTTC.

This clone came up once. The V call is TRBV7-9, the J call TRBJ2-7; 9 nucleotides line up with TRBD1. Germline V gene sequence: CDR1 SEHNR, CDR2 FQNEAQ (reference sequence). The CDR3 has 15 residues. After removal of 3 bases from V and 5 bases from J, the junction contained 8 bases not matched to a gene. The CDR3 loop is CASSLDRGGTNEQYF. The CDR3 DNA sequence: TGTGCCAGCAGCTTGGACAGGGGCGGGACGAACGAGCAGTACTTC.

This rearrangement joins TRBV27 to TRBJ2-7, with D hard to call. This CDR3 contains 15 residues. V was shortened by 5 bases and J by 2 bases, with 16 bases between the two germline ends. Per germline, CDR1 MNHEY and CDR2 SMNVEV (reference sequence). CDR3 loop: CASSTILQTTYEQYF. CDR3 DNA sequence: TGTGCCAGCAGTACCATACTCCAAACCACCTACGAGCAGTACTTC.

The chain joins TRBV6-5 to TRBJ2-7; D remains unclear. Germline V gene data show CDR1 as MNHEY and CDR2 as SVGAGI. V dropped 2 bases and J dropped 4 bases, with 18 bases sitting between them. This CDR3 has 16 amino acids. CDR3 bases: TGTGCCAGCAGTTACCCTGAACTAAATCCTCCTTACGAGCAGTACTTC. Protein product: CASSYPELNPPYEQYF.

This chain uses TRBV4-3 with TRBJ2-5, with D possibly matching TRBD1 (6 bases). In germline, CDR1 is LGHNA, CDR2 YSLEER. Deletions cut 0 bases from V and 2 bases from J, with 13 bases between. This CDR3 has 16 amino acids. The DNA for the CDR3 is TGCGCCAGCAGCCAAGATGTACAGGGCCTACAAGAGACCCAGTACTTC. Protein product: CASSQDVQGLQETQYF.

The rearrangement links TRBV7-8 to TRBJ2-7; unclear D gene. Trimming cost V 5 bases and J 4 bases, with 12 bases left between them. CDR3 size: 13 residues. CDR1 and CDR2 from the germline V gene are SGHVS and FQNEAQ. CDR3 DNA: TGTGCCAGCAGCCCGCCCGGAGTATACGAGCAGTACTTC. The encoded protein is CASSPPGVYEQYF.

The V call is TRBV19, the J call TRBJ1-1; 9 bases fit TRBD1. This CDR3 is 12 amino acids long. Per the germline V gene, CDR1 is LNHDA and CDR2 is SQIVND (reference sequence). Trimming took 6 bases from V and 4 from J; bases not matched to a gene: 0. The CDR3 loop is CASRTGGTEAFF. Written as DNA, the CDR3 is TGTGCCAGTAGGACAGGGGGCACTGAAGCTTTCTTT. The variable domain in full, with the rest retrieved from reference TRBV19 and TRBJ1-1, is DGGITQSPKYLFRKEGQNVTLSCEQNLNHDAMYWYRQDPGQGLRLIYYSQIVNDFQKGDIAEGYSVSREKKESFPLTVTSAQKNPTAFYLCASRTGGTEAFFGQGTRLTVV.

The CDR3 coding sequence is TGTGCCAGCTCACCACTTGGACAGGGGAGGGAGCAGTACTTC. The encoded protein is CASSPLGQGREQYF. This chain links TRBV18 with TRBJ2-7; 9 positions agree with TRBD1. With V trimmed by 1 base and J by 7 bases, 5 bases remained unmatched. Germline V gene sequence: CDR1 KGHSH, CDR2 LQKENI. The length of the CDR3 is 14 residues.

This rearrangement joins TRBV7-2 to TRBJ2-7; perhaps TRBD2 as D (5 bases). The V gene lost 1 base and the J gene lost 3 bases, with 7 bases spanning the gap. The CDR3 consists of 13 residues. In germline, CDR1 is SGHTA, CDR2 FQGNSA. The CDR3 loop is CASSLGGNYEQYF. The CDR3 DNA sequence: TGTGCCAGCAGCTTAGGAGGGAACTACGAGCAGTACTTC.

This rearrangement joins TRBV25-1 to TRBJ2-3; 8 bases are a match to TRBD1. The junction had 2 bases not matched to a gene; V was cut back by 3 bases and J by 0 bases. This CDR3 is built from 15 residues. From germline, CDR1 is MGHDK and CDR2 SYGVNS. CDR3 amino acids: CASSEGQDSTDTQYF. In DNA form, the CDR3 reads TGTGCCAGCAGTGAGGGACAGGATAGCACAGATACGCAGTATTTT.

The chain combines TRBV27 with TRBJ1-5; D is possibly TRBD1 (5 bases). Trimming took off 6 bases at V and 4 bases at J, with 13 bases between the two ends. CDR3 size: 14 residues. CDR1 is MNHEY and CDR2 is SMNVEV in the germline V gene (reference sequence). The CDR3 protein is CASSSMDINQPQHF. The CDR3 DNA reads TGTGCCAGCAGCTCTATGGACATAAATCAGCCCCAGCATTTT.

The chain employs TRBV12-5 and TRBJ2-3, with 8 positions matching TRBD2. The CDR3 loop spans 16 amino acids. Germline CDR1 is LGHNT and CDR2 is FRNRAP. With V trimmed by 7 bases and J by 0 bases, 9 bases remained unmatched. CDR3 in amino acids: CASVLGLATSTDTQYF. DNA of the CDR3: TGTGCTAGTGTCCTCGGACTAGCTACTAGCACAGATACGCAGTATTTT. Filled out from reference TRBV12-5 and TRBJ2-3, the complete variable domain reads DARVTQTPRHKVTEMGQEVTMRCQPILGHNTVFWYRQTMMQGLELLAYFRNRAPLDDSGMPKDRFSAEMPDATLATLKIQPSEPRDSAVYFCASVLGLATSTDTQYFGPGTRLTVL.

The CDR3 spells CASSPPGTNGYGYTF. In nucleotides, the CDR3 is TGTGCCAGCTCACCACCGGGGACGAACGGCTATGGCTACACCTTC. V gene TRBV18 combines with J gene TRBJ1-2, with a weak D call TRBD1 (5 bases). The CDR3 runs to 15 residues. The germline V gene encodes CDR1 KGHSH and CDR2 LQKENI. With 0 bases removed from V and 4 bases from J, the gap between germline ends came to 12 bases.

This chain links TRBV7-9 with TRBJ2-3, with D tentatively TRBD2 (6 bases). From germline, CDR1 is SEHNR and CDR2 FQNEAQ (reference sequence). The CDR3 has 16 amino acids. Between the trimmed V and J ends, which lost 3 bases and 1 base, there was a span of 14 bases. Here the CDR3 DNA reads TGTGCCAGCAGCTTTACGGGAGCGACGGGCACAGATACGCAGTATTTT. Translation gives CASSFTGATGTDTQYF.

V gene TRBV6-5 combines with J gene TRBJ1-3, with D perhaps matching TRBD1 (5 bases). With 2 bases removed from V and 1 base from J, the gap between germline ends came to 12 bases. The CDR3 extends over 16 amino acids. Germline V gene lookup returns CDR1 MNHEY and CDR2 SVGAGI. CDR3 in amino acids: CASSYGRDLSGNTIYF. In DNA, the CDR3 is TGTGCCAGCAGTTACGGCAGGGACCTTTCTGGAAACACCATATATTTT.

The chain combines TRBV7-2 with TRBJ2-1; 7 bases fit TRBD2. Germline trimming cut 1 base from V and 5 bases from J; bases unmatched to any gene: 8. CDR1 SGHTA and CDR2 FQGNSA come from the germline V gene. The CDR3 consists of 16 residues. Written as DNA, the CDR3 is TGTGCCAGCAGCTTAGGAGGAGCGGGGAGGAACAATGAGCAGTTCTTC. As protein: CASSLGGAGRNNEQFF.

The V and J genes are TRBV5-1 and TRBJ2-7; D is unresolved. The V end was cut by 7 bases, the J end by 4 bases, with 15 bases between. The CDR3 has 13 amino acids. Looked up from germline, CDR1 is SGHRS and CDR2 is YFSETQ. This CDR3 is CASRVVGRYEQYF. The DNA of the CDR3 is TGCGCCAGCCGAGTGGTGGGCCGTTACGAGCAGTACTTC.

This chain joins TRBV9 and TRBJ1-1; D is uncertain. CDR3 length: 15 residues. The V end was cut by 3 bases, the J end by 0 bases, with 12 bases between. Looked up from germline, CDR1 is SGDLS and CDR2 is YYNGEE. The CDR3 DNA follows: TGTGCCAGCAGCGCCTCCCCTAAAATGAACACTGAAGCTTTCTTT. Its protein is CASSASPKMNTEAFF.

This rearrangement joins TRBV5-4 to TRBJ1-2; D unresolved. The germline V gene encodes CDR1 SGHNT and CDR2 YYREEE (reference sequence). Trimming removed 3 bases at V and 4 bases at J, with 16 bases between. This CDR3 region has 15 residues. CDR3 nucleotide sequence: TGTGCCAGCAGCTCGAGGTTGGCCCGAGGCTATGGCTACACCTTC. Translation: CASSSRLARGYGYTF.

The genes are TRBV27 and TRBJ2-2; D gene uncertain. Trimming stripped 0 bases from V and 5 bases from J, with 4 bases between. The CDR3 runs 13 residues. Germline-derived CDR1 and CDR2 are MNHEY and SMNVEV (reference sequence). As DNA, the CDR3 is TGTGCCAGCAGTTTATCTGCAACCGGGGAGCTGTTTTTT. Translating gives CASSLSATGELFF.